Below, 31 T cell receptor beta chains from the same sample are listed, as sequenced in a study of T-cell memory formation after mild COVID-19. TCRdb fed the 5' RACE reads into MiXCR, producing one record per CDR3 protein. Of tens of thousands of distinct CDR3 sequences in the sample, approximately 12% are singletons; the top ten hold approximately 24%. The sample was PBMCs or a T cell subset sorted from them (not recorded which). Receptors originate from a young man who had mild COVID-19 (a few samples of this study predate the infection). Cell type and time point are not known.

This clonotype was observed a few times. The rearrangement joins TRBV4-1 to TRBJ2-1; the match to TRBD2 covers 8 bases. The J segment lost 7 bases and the V segment lost 3 bases, leaving 8 bases of the junction unmatched. Germline loops: CDR1 MGHRA, CDR2 YSYEKL. The CDR3 has 15 residues. The CDR3 reads CASSQSGTSGNEQFF. As DNA, the CDR3 is TGCGCCAGCAGCCAGTCCGGGACTAGTGGTAATGAGCAGTTCTTC.

This clonotype was observed a few times. The chain combines TRBV10-3 with TRBJ1-6; no clear D. V shed 6 bases and J shed 1 base, with 4 bases lying between them. The CDR3 is made up of 13 amino acids. CDR1 and CDR2 from the germline V gene are ENHRY and SYGVKD. CDR3 in amino acids: CAISRSYNSPLHF. The CDR3 region has the DNA TGTGCCATCAGCAGGTCCTATAATTCACCCCTCCACTTT.

V and J are TRBV30 and TRBJ2-7, with 7 bases lining up with TRBD2. CDR1 and CDR2 (germline): GTSNPN, SVGIG (reference sequence). This CDR3 spans 11 amino acids. Germline trimming cut 5 bases from V and 2 bases from J; bases unmatched to any gene: 0. The CDR3 sequence is CAWGGAYEQYF. The CDR3 bases are TGTGCCTGGGGGGGGGCCTACGAGCAGTACTTC.

A few counts support this clonotype. The chain employs TRBV7-9 and TRBJ1-5, with TRBD1 identical over 8 bases. This CDR3 is built from 15 residues. The V gene end was trimmed by 5 bases and the J gene end by 4 bases; junction bases not matched to a gene: 7. Germline CDR1 is SEHNR and CDR2 is FQNEAQ (reference sequence). The CDR3 region is CASSRTTGANQPQHF. The CDR3 DNA reads TGTGCCAGCAGCCGAACGACAGGGGCGAATCAGCCCCAGCATTTT. The whole variable domain, filled in from reference TRBV7-9 and TRBJ1-5, reads DTGVSQNPRHKITKRGQNVTFRCDPISEHNRLYWYRQTLGQGPEFLTYFQNEAQLEKSRLLSDRFSAERPKGSFSTLEIQRTEQGDSAMYLCASSRTTGANQPQHFGDGTRLSIL.

The chain is built from TRBV20-1 and TRBJ1-5; D may be TRBD1 (5 bases). The CDR3 has 14 residues. From germline, CDR1 is DFQATT and CDR2 SNEGSKA (reference sequence). The V end was cut by 5 bases, the J end by 5 bases, with 16 bases between. CDR3 DNA sequence: TGCAGTGCTGCGACAGCGGCCGGCCATCAGCCCCAGCATTTT. It encodes CSAATAAGHQPQHF.

This clonotype has more than one count but fewer than ten. The V gene is TRBV24-1, the J gene TRBJ2-1; the D gene is possibly TRBD1 (5 bases). The CDR3 extends over 11 amino acids. Trimming took off 10 bases at V and 6 bases at J, with 9 bases between the two ends. Germline values: CDR1 KGHDR, CDR2 SFDVKD. CDR3 sequence (DNA): TGTGCCACGAGTAGGGGCAATGAGCAGTTCTTC. Translating it yields CATSRGNEQFF.

This clonotype was found a few times. The CDR3 region is CASSTHSSGGYGNEQYF. The CDR3 nucleotides read TGTGCCAGCAGCACCCATTCTAGCGGGGGGTATGGGAACGAGCAGTACTTC. V gene TRBV7-2 combines with J gene TRBJ2-7; 11 bases line up with TRBD2. V shed 5 bases and J 5 bases; nucleotides not matched to a gene: 14. Per germline, CDR1 SGHTA and CDR2 FQGNSA. This CDR3 is built from 17 residues.

In this sample, this clonotype turned up a few times. This sequence joins TRBV7-2 and TRBJ1-1; D unresolved. Germline V gene data show CDR1 as SGHTA and CDR2 as FQGNSA. The V end was cut by 2 bases, the J end by 2 bases, with 6 bases between. The CDR3 contains 13 residues. The CDR3 reads CASSLSENTEAFF. The CDR3, as DNA: TGTGCCAGCAGCTTATCAGAAAACACTGAAGCTTTCTTT.

The chain is built from TRBV20-1 and TRBJ2-7; 12 bases are a match to TRBD2. The germline gives CDR1 DFQATT, CDR2 SNEGSKA (reference sequence). The CDR3 runs to 15 residues. With 1 base clipped from V and 5 bases from J, the junction kept 6 bases outside the gene matches. CDR3 nucleotides: TGCAGTGCTAGAGTACCACTAGCGGGGGGAAACGAGCAGTACGTC. This sequence encodes CSARVPLAGGNEQYV.

This clonotype has a count of ten or more. The chain has TRBV11-2 and TRBJ2-2; no clear D. The V end was cut by 4 bases, the J end by 4 bases, with 7 bases between. Germline V gene sequence: CDR1 SGHAT, CDR2 FQNNGV. The CDR3 runs 13 residues. CDR3 sequence reads: CASSSELTGELFF. The DNA for the CDR3 is TGTGCCAGCAGCTCCGAACTCACCGGGGAGCTGTTTTTT.

This clonotype was seen repeatedly, ten times or more. The V and J genes are TRBV28 and TRBJ2-2, with D unclear. Germline loops: CDR1 MDHEN, CDR2 SYDVKM. The CDR3 is 14 residues long. Trimming left V 3 bases short and J 6 bases short, with 11 bases between. The CDR3 spells CASSFPVLAGELFF. The CDR3 region has the DNA TGTGCCAGCAGTTTCCCTGTCCTAGCCGGGGAGCTGTTTTTT.

This clonotype occurred a few times. The V call is TRBV20-1, the J call TRBJ2-5; D is ambiguous. V lost 6 bases and J 2 bases, leaving 16 bases between the germline ends. Germline CDR1 is DFQATT and CDR2 is SNEGSKA (reference sequence). This CDR3 has 14 amino acids. The CDR3 sequence: CSAPDEYPQETQYF. CDR3 coding DNA: TGCAGTGCCCCGGATGAGTACCCGCAAGAGACCCAGTACTTC.

This clonotype was recorded many times. V gene TRBV4-2 combines with J gene TRBJ1-2; tentative D call: TRBD1 (6 bases). The CDR3 has 15 amino acids. The V gene lost 0 bases and the J gene lost 4 bases, with 12 bases spanning the gap. Germline assignment: CDR1 LGHNA and CDR2 YNFKEQ. The CDR3 loop is CASSQDQGQPYGYTF. The CDR3 DNA reads as TGTGCCAGCAGCCAAGATCAAGGACAGCCCTATGGCTACACCTTC.

V gene TRBV7-2 combines with J gene TRBJ2-5; D is undetermined. There are 13 residues in the CDR3. Germline V lookup: CDR1 SGHTA, CDR2 FQGNSA. Trimming pared 1 base from V and 5 bases from J, leaving 8 bases between. The CDR3 sequence is CASSLDYSETQYF. The CDR3 nucleotides are TGTGCCAGCAGCTTAGACTATAGCGAGACCCAGTACTTC.

This clonotype was observed a few times. The chain combines TRBV5-1 with TRBJ2-1, with 9 positions matching TRBD2. Germline assignment: CDR1 SGHRS and CDR2 YFSETQ. The J segment lost 3 bases and the V segment lost 0 bases, leaving 4 bases of the junction unmatched. This CDR3 spans 16 amino acids. CDR3 in amino acids: CASSLGTSAVYNEQFF. In nucleotides, the CDR3 is TGCGCCAGCAGCTTGGGGACTAGCGCGGTCTACAATGAGCAGTTCTTC.

In this sample, this clonotype turned up a few times. The rearrangement joins TRBV5-6 to TRBJ2-5, with D unresolved. Trimming cost V 0 bases and J 2 bases, with 8 bases left between them. The CDR3 is 14 residues long. In germline, CDR1 is SGHDT, CDR2 YYEEEE. The CDR3 region has the DNA TGTGCCAGCAGCTTGGGGTTCAGACAAGAGACCCAGTACTTC. It encodes CASSLGFRQETQYF.

Many counts were recorded for this clonotype. This chain links TRBV12-3 or TRBV12-4 with TRBJ2-7; unclear D gene. With 11 bases removed from V and 3 bases from J, the gap between germline ends came to 14 bases. CDR3 length: 12 amino acids. CDR3 protein: CAPDVWVYEQYF. The CDR3 nucleotides read TGTGCCCCCGACGTATGGGTCTACGAGCAGTACTTC.

At least ten counts were recorded for this clonotype. The CDR3 region has the DNA TGCGCCAGCAGCTCGGGACTAGCGGATTCAGATACGCAGTATTTT. It translates to CASSSGLADSDTQYF. V usage is TRBV5-1 and J usage is TRBJ2-3; 11 nucleotides match TRBD2. CDR1 SGHRS and CDR2 YFSETQ come from the germline V gene. With V trimmed by 3 bases and J by 4 bases, 4 bases remained unmatched. The CDR3 contains 15 residues.

This clonotype was seen a few times. The rearrangement uses TRBV7-7 and TRBJ1-4; 7 bases are a match to TRBD1. Germline assignment: CDR1 SSHAT and CDR2 FNYEAQ (reference sequence). With 6 bases clipped from V and 2 bases from J, the junction kept 3 bases outside the gene matches. The CDR3 sequence is 14 residues long. CDR3 DNA sequence: TGTGCCAGCAGTATAGGGGGCACTAATGAAAAACTGTTTTTT. It codes for CASSIGGTNEKLFF. Full variable domain (outside the CDR3, taken from reference TRBV7-7 and TRBJ1-4): GAGVSQSPRYKVTKRGQDVTLRCDPISSHATLYWYQQALGQGPEFLTYFNYEAQPDKSGLPSDRFSAERPEGSISTLTIQRTEQRDSAMYRCASSIGGTNEKLFFGSGTQLSVL.

There are a few counts of this clonotype. The chain uses TRBV6-5 and TRBJ2-7; no firm D call. Germline CDR1 and CDR2: MNHEY and SVGAGI. V lost 2 bases and J lost 2, with 7 bases in between. This CDR3 contains 13 residues. This CDR3 reads CASSYGPTYEQYV. CDR3 nucleotide sequence: TGTGCCAGCAGTTACGGGCCGACCTACGAGCAGTACGTC.

The rearrangement joins TRBV25-1 to TRBJ1-6; D remains unclear. Deletions cut 6 bases from V and 8 bases from J, with 11 bases between. Germline CDR1 reads MGHDK; CDR2 reads SYGVNS. This CDR3 region has 13 residues. In DNA, the CDR3 is TGTGCCAGCAGGGGGTTTGGCGATTCACCCCTCCACTTT. Translated, it gives CASRGFGDSPLHF. Full variable domain (remainder filled in from reference TRBV25-1 and TRBJ1-6): EADIYQTPRYLVIGTGKKITLECSQTMGHDKMYWYQQDPGMELHLIHYSYGVNSTEKGDLSSESTVSRIRTEHFPLTLESARPSHTSQYLCASRGFGDSPLHFGNGTRLTVT.

The gene calls are TRBV19 and TRBJ1-1; no reliable D call. This CDR3 region has 14 residues. V lost 1 base and J lost 7, with 13 bases in between. Germline CDR1 and CDR2: LNHDA and SQIVND (reference sequence). The CDR3 reads CASSIGAGDDEAFF. The CDR3 bases are TGTGCCAGTAGTATAGGAGCGGGCGACGATGAAGCTTTCTTT.

Many counts were recorded for this clonotype. The rearrangement uses TRBV12-3 or TRBV12-4 and TRBJ2-6, with a tentative D call TRBD1 (7 bases). The CDR3 totals 21 residues. Trimming pared 1 base from V and 0 bases from J, leaving 22 bases between. CDR3 coding DNA: TGTGCCAGCAGTTTAGTTCGCGTTCGGGGGACAGCGGTCTCTGGGGCCAACGTCCTGACTTTC. Translated: CASSLVRVRGTAVSGANVLTF.

This clonotype showed up just a few times. The genes are TRBV7-2 and TRBJ1-2; D unclear. Germline CDR1 SGHTA, CDR2 FQGNSA. V dropped 5 bases and J dropped 2 bases, with 12 bases sitting between them. The CDR3 contains 14 residues. The CDR3 reads CASSIDPANYGYTF. CDR3 coding DNA: TGTGCCAGCAGCATCGATCCGGCCAACTATGGCTACACCTTC.

This clonotype was counted between two and nine times. The V and J genes are TRBV9 and TRBJ2-7; no reliable D call. Trimming cost V 4 bases and J 3 bases, with 8 bases left between them. From germline, CDR1 is SGDLS and CDR2 YYNGEE. The CDR3 spans 12 residues. The CDR3 coding sequence is TGTGCCAGCAGCCCAAGCTTCTACGAGCAGTACTTC. It translates to CASSPSFYEQYF.

This clonotype was seen a handful of times. The chain recombines TRBV27 with TRBJ2-7; 12 nucleotides align to TRBD1. V gave up 2 bases and J gave up 7 bases; unmatched junction bases: 9. CDR1 is MNHEY and CDR2 is SMNVEV in the germline V gene (reference sequence). The CDR3 extends over 16 amino acids. The DNA for the CDR3 is TGTGCCAGCAGTTTAGCCGGGACAGGGGGCTCGGGAGAGCAGTACTTC. It translates to CASSLAGTGGSGEQYF.

This clonotype was seen a few times. The chain employs TRBV5-5 and TRBJ2-5; TRBD2 matches 7 bases. Germline CDR1 is SGHKS and CDR2 is YYEKEE (reference sequence). The CDR3 spans 15 residues. Germline trimming cut 0 bases from V and 4 bases from J; bases unmatched to any gene: 6. In nucleotides, the CDR3 is TGTGCCAGCAGCTTGGTGGTGGGAGGGGCAGAGACCCAGTACTTC. This gives the protein CASSLVVGGAETQYF. Full variable domain (outside the CDR3, taken from reference TRBV5-5 and TRBJ2-5): DAGVTQSPTHLIKTRGQQVTLRCSPISGHKSVSWYQQVLGQGPQFIFQYYEKEERGRGNFPDRFSARQFPNYSSELNVNALLLGDSALYLCASSLVVGGAETQYFGPGTRLLVL.

The V call is TRBV7-2, the J call TRBJ2-5, with D unclear. Germline CDR1 SGHTA, CDR2 FQGNSA. This CDR3 comprises 15 residues. With 0 bases removed from V and 5 bases from J, the gap between germline ends came to 13 bases. The CDR3 sequence is CASSLAQGSRETQYF. CDR3 DNA: TGTGCCAGCAGCTTAGCGCAAGGGTCGAGGGAGACCCAGTACTTC.

This clonotype has more than one count but fewer than ten. The rearrangement links TRBV6-1 to TRBJ2-3; 7 nucleotides align to TRBD2. The CDR3 has 17 residues. V lost 0 bases and J lost 5; bases outside the gene matches: 11. CDR1 and CDR2 from the germline V gene are MNHNS and SASEGT. DNA of the CDR3: TGTGCCAGCAGTGAAGCCGGAACGGGGGGAGCTCTAGATACGCAGTATTTT. This translates into CASSEAGTGGALDTQYF.

This clonotype was observed a few times. J is TRBJ1-1 and V is TRBV5-5; 7 bases align to TRBD1. The CDR3 contains 13 residues. The germline CDR1 and CDR2 sequences are SGHKS and YYEKEE (reference sequence). Unmatched junction bases numbered 8, after V lost 5 bases and J lost 7 bases. Written as DNA, the CDR3 is TGTGCCAGCAGGCGGACAGGCAACGTTGAAGCTTTCTTT. Translated: CASRRTGNVEAFF.

The chain employs TRBV7-9 and TRBJ1-6; D remains ambiguous. Germline CDR1 reads SEHNR; CDR2 reads FQNEAQ (reference sequence). V lost 4 bases, J lost 3 bases, and 10 bases lay in between. The CDR3 is made up of 15 amino acids. The CDR3 DNA reads TGTGCCAGCAGCTCCCGGGCCCTCTATAATTCACCCCTCCACTTT. Translation gives CASSSRALYNSPLHF. The complete variable domain, with remaining parts taken from reference TRBV7-9 and TRBJ1-6, reads DTGVSQNPRHKITKRGQNVTFRCDPISEHNRLYWYRQTLGQGPEFLTYFQNEAQLEKSRLLSDRFSAERPKGSFSTLEIQRTEQGDSAMYLCASSSRALYNSPLHFGNGTRLTVT.